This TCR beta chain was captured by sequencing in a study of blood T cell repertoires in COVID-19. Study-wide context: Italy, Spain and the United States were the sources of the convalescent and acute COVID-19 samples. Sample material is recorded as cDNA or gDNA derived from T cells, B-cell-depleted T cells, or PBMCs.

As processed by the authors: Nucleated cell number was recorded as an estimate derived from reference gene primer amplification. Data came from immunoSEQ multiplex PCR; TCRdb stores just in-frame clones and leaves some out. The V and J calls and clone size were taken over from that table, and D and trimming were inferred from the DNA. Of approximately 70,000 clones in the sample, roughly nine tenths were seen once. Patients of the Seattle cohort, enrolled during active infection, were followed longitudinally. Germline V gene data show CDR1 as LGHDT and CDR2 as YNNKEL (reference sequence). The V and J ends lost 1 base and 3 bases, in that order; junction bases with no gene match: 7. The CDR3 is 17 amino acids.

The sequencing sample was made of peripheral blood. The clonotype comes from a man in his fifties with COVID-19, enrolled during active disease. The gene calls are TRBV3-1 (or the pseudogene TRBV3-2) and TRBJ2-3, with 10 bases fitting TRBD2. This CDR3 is CASSQVGSGRQTDTQYF. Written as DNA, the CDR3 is TGTGCCAGCAGCCAAGTTGGTAGCGGGAGGCAAACAGATACGCAGTATTTT.